A single T cell receptor beta chain is shown here with its context. The method was immunoSEQ multiplex PCR; TCRdb's version includes in-frame clones alone and lacks a portion of them. The table records approximately 500,000 clones, approximately 95% of them present only once. The sample is drawn from a study of shared clonotypes between healthy human individuals. There are 13 residues in the CDR3. Between the trimmed V and J ends, which lost 6 bases and 1 base, there was a span of 12 bases. The germline V gene has CDR1 SQVTM and CDR2 ANQGSEA. The source is a woman younger than 45 in good health. Sequencing input: naive CD4+ T cells sorted from blood. This sample's subset: CD45RA+ positively selected. The chain uses TRBV29-1 and TRBJ1-1; D is uncertain. CDR3 in amino acids: CSVEKGQNTEAFF. The CDR3 DNA reads as TGCAGCGTCGAGAAGGGCCAGAACACTGAAGCTTTCTTT.